This TCR beta chain was found in a study of blood T cell repertoires in COVID-19. The protocol was immunoSEQ multiplex PCR, while the TCRdb copy is restricted to in-frame clones and leaves out a portion. The sample yields some 510,000 clones, around 87% seen once. V lost 4 bases and J lost 6, with 13 bases in between. CDR3 length: 14 amino acids. Germline lookup yields CDR1 MDHEN and CDR2 SYDVKM. The specimen sequenced was PBMCs or T cells enriched from blood (not recorded which). The origin of this receptor is a woman in her thirties or forties who had recovered from COVID-19. The chain is built from TRBV28 and TRBJ2-4; D call uncertain. The CDR3 DNA sequence: TGTGCCAGCAGTTCTACAACCCCGGGAAACATTCAGTACTTC. It encodes CASSSTTPGNIQYF.